This T cell receptor beta chain originates from a study of control samples from healthy donors and cancer patients. The V gene's germline CDR1 is MDHEN and CDR2 SYDVKM. There are 17 residues in the CDR3. Trimming at V came to 2 bases and at J to 4 bases, leaving 8 bases not matched to a gene. Only in-frame clones appear in the TCRdb table, and some are missing; sequencing was by immunoSEQ multiplex PCR. The table records 20,000 to 25,000 clones, 88% of them present only once. The TCR originated in a woman in her fifties or sixties with head and neck cancer. V gene TRBV28 combines with J gene TRBJ2-1; the match to TRBD2 covers 10 bases. Sequencing was done on a sample of PBMCs. The CDR3 DNA is TGTGCCAGCAGTTTACTTCTAGCGGGGGAAGATTACAATGAGCAGTTCTTC. As protein: CASSLLLAGEDYNEQFF.